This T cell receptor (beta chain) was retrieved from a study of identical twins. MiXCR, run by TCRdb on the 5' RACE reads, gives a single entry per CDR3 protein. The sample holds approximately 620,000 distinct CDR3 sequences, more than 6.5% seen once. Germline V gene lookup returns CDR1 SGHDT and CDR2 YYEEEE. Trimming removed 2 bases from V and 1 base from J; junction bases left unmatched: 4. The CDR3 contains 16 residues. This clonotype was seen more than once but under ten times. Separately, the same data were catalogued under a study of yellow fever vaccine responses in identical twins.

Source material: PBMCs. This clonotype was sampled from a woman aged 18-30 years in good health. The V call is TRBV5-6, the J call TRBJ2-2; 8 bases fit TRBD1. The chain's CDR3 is CASSFRGPLNTGELFF. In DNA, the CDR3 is TGTGCCAGCAGCTTCAGGGGGCCTCTGAACACCGGGGAGCTGTTTTTT.